A single sample gave rise to the 19 T cell receptor beta chains below, sequenced in a study of human T cells and chemical hapten exposure. Time point denoted: patch test 1, 2 weeks after DPC sensitization. The treatment is: therapeutic diphenylcyclopropenone sensitization with weekly scalp DPC. TCRdb redid the calling of the RACE reads with MiXCR, one entry per CDR3 protein. The sample carries under 120,000 distinct CDR3 sequences, 8% to 13% recorded once. The sequencing here drew on whole blood, taken in connection with sensitization to the hapten diphenylcyclopropenone (DPC). The receptors were gathered from a woman aged 40 to 50 with alopecia areata. Some clones in this sample may be carry-over from other donors' samples.

Many counts were recorded for this clonotype. V usage is TRBV9 and J usage is TRBJ1-5; TRBD1 matches 9 bases. Germline V gives CDR1 SGDLS, CDR2 YYNGEE. Trimming removed 5 bases from V and 3 bases from J; junction bases left unmatched: 3. The CDR3 covers 14 residues. CDR3 bases: TGTGCCAGCAGTCGGGACAGGGACAATCAGCCCCAGCATTTT. As protein: CASSRDRDNQPQHF.

This sequence joins TRBV7-9 and TRBJ2-1, with TRBD1 matching 7 bases. The V gene's germline CDR1 is SEHNR and CDR2 FQNEAQ (reference sequence). The V gene end was trimmed by 5 bases and the J gene end by 4 bases; junction bases not matched to a gene: 5. This CDR3 region has 14 residues. The CDR3, as DNA: TGTGCCAGCAGCCTCAGGGGGATATACAATGAGCAGTTCTTC. Translated, it gives CASSLRGIYNEQFF.

This clonotype turned up a few times. This chain joins TRBV7-8 and TRBJ1-5; D unresolved. CDR1 and CDR2 from the germline V gene are SGHVS and FQNEAQ. CDR3 length: 12 amino acids. V was cut by 3 bases and J by 7 bases, with 7 bases left in between. The CDR3 loop reads CASSFHGQPQHF. The DNA of the CDR3 is TGTGCCAGCAGCTTTCATGGACAGCCCCAGCATTTT.

This clonotype was seen only a few times. The chain recombines TRBV9 with TRBJ2-3, with 8 bases fitting TRBD2. V was clipped by 3 bases and J by 4 bases; unmatched bases: 4. The CDR3 runs 14 residues. Germline loops: CDR1 SGDLS, CDR2 YYNGEE. The CDR3 coding sequence is TGTGCCAGCAGCGGGACTAGCTCCCCAGATACGCAGTATTTT. This encodes CASSGTSSPDTQYF.

This clonotype was found many times. The gene calls are TRBV7-9 and TRBJ2-1; D uncertain. This CDR3 has 10 residues. CDR1 is SEHNR and CDR2 is FQNEAQ in the germline V gene (reference sequence). Between the trimmed V and J ends, which lost 4 bases and 9 bases, there was a span of 4 bases. CDR3 region: CASSSLEQFF. CDR3 nucleotide sequence: TGTGCCAGCAGCTCCCTTGAGCAGTTCTTC.

This clonotype was found a few times. The J gene is TRBJ2-5, the V gene TRBV29-1, with 8 nucleotides matching TRBD1. The CDR3 contains 14 residues. V shed 6 bases and J 1 base; nucleotides not matched to a gene: 7. The V gene's germline CDR1 is SQVTM and CDR2 ANQGSEA. CDR3 sequence (DNA): TGCAGCGTCCGAGGACAGGGAAGCCAAGAGACCCAGTACTTC. Its translation is CSVRGQGSQETQYF.

Concerning this clonotype itself: A much larger clone sits a single nucleotide away, making a read error possible. V is TRBV6-1 and J is TRBJ2-7; no clear D. Germline V gene sequence: CDR1 MNHNS, CDR2 SASEGT. The CDR3 is made up of 13 amino acids. The CDR3 DNA is TGTACCTGCCATTCAGGATGGTCCTACGAGCAGTACTTC. It is translated as CTCHSGWSYEQYF.

This clonotype has a count of ten or more. The rearrangement links TRBV18 to TRBJ2-5; 9 bases match TRBD1. The CDR3 sequence is 18 residues long. V lost 2 bases to trimming and J lost 1 base; unmatched junction nucleotides: 11. Per germline, CDR1 KGHSH and CDR2 LQKENI. The CDR3 here is CASSPTPGQGGIQETQYF. The CDR3 DNA sequence: TGTGCCAGCTCACCAACACCGGGACAGGGAGGGATCCAAGAGACCCAGTACTTC.

This CDR3 reads CASSVALQGWVNEQFF. In DNA, the CDR3 is TGTGCCAGCAGCGTAGCATTACAGGGTTGGGTCAATGAGCAGTTCTTC. The chain is built from TRBV9 and TRBJ2-1; tentative D call: TRBD1 (6 bases). Between the trimmed V and J ends, which lost 0 bases and 6 bases, there was a span of 16 bases. CDR3 length: 16 amino acids. Germline-derived CDR1 and CDR2 are SGDLS and YYNGEE.

The V gene is TRBV3-1, the J gene TRBJ1-1; 7 bases are shared with TRBD1. Germline V gene lookup returns CDR1 LGHDT and CDR2 YNNKEL (reference sequence). The J segment lost 13 bases and the V segment lost 5 bases, leaving 10 bases of the junction unmatched. This CDR3 is 12 amino acids long. The CDR3 DNA sequence: TGTGCCAGCAGCTTATCAGGGGGAAAAGTTTTCTTT. Its protein product is CASSLSGGKVFF.

There are a few counts of this clonotype. The chain carries TRBV18 and TRBJ1-3, with TRBD1 as a possible D gene (6 bases). This CDR3 is 17 amino acids long. The germline V and J ends were trimmed by 0 bases and 5 bases, with 17 bases remaining between them. CDR1 and CDR2 from the germline V gene are KGHSH and LQKENI. The CDR3 reads CASSPPYRASLRNTIYF. The DNA for the CDR3 is TGTGCCAGCTCACCACCGTACAGGGCTTCGCTGCGAAACACCATATATTTT.

This clonotype was picked up a small number of times. CDR3 region: CASSLRPFSNQPQHF. The CDR3 DNA reads as TGTGCCAGCAGCCTGCGACCCTTTAGCAATCAGCCCCAGCATTTT. The rearrangement joins TRBV7-2 to TRBJ1-5; D is ambiguous. V lost 5 bases to trimming and J lost 0 bases, with 11 bases between them. The CDR3 loop spans 15 amino acids. Germline V gives CDR1 SGHTA, CDR2 FQGNSA. The variable domain in full, with the rest retrieved from reference TRBV7-2 and TRBJ1-5, is GAGVSQSPSNKVTEKGKDVELRCDPISGHTALYWYRQSLGQGLEFLIYFQGNSAPDKSGLPSDRFSAERTGGSVSTLTIQRTQQEDSAVYLCASSLRPFSNQPQHFGDGTRLSIL.

The chain joins TRBV7-9 to TRBJ2-2; D not resolved. The CDR3 contains 13 residues. V shed 5 bases and J shed 6 bases, with 10 bases lying between them. Germline lookup yields CDR1 SEHNR and CDR2 FQNEAQ (reference sequence). The CDR3 region is CASSRRDPGELFF. The CDR3 bases are TGTGCCAGCAGCCGTAGGGATCCCGGGGAGCTGTTTTTT.

A few counts support this clonotype. The DNA of the CDR3 is TGTGCCAGCAGCCCGCGTTTGGGGGCGAGGACTGAAGCTTTCTTT. Protein sequence: CASSPRLGARTEAFF. V and J are TRBV5-4 and TRBJ1-1, with D perhaps matching TRBD1 (6 bases). CDR3 length: 15 residues. V was shortened by 4 bases and J by 5 bases, with 18 bases between the two germline ends. Germline values: CDR1 SGHNT, CDR2 YYREEE (reference sequence).

The V call is TRBV20-1, the J call TRBJ2-7, with D unclear. Trimming took 2 bases from V and 2 from J, leaving 7 bases between them. This CDR3 spans 12 amino acids. Germline lookup yields CDR1 DFQATT and CDR2 SNEGSKA (reference sequence). The DNA for the CDR3 is TGCAGTGCTAGATATATCGCCTACGAGCAGTACTTC. This sequence encodes CSARYIAYEQYF.

This clonotype appeared many times. The CDR3 nucleotides read TGTGCCAGCTCACCAGGAGTTATGGGCGGGGAGCTGTTTTTT. It yields the protein CASSPGVMGGELFF. The chain employs TRBV18 and TRBJ2-2; D is unclear. The germline V gene encodes CDR1 KGHSH and CDR2 LQKENI. Between the trimmed V and J ends, which lost 2 bases and 7 bases, there was a span of 11 bases. The CDR3 totals 14 residues.

About this clonotype: A much larger clone differs from this one at a single base, so this may be a read error. In DNA form, the CDR3 reads TGTGCCAACGCACTAAACTACAATGAGCAGTTCTTC. Its protein is CANALNYNEQFF. The chain recombines TRBV9 with TRBJ2-1; D unclear. Germline-derived CDR1 and CDR2 are SGDLS and YYNGEE. The V and J ends lost 9 bases and 3 bases respectively, with 10 bases between them. The CDR3 has 12 residues.

The sample holds many counts of this clonotype. CDR3 sequence: CASSLSGNTIYF. CDR3 bases: TGTGCCAGCAGTCTCTCTGGAAACACCATATATTTT. The chain employs TRBV25-1 and TRBJ1-3, with D uncertain. The CDR3 contains 12 residues. Trimming shortened V by 5 bases and J by 0 bases, and 2 bases separated the two germline ends. CDR1 and CDR2 from the germline V gene are MGHDK and SYGVNS.

This chain connects TRBV5-4 to TRBJ2-5; tentative D call: TRBD2 (6 bases). Germline V lookup: CDR1 SGHNT, CDR2 YYREEE (reference sequence). This CDR3 contains 13 residues. V gave up 4 bases and J gave up 1 base, with 8 bases separating them. The CDR3 loop is CASSRDFQETQYF. DNA of the CDR3: TGTGCCAGCAGCCGGGACTTCCAAGAGACCCAGTACTTC.